Sequencing of this T cell receptor beta chain was carried out in a study of molecular identifiers for immune sequencing clone quantification. TCRdb analysed the PCR reads with MiXCR anew, one entry per CDR3 protein. This table holds over 600,000 distinct CDR3 sequences, approximately 20% found once. Germline CDR1 and CDR2: MGHDK and SYGVNS. The CDR3 loop spans 15 amino acids. The J segment lost 2 bases and the V segment lost 5 bases, leaving 3 bases of the junction unmatched. The receptor was isolated from a human donor in good health. Some libraries in this study had Jurkat cell RNA spiked in. The sequenced sample consisted of naive CD8+ T cells from blood, with Jurkat cell RNA spiked in. Subset denoted: FACS-sorted CD8+CD4-CCR7+CD45RA+ naive T cells. This chain joins TRBV25-1 and TRBJ2-6, with TRBD1 identical over 7 bases. The DNA for the CDR3 is TGTGCCAGCAGTACAGGGGACCCTGGGGCCAACGTCCTGACTTTC. Protein product: CASSTGDPGANVLTF.